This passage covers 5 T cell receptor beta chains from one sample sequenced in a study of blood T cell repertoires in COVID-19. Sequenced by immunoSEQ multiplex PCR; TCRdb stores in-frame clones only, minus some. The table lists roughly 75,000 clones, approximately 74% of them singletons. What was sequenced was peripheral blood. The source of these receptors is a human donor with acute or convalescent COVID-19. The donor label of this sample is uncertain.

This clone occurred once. CDR3 residues: CASIPGQGHSPLHF. CDR3 sequence (DNA): TGTGCCAGCATACCGGGACAGGGGCATTCACCCCTCCACTTT. The chain recombines TRBV6-5 with TRBJ1-6; 10 bases map to TRBD1. CDR1 is MNHEY, CDR2 SVGAGI, per germline. There are 14 residues in the CDR3. J was trimmed by 8 bases and V by 7 bases; bases with no gene match: 5.

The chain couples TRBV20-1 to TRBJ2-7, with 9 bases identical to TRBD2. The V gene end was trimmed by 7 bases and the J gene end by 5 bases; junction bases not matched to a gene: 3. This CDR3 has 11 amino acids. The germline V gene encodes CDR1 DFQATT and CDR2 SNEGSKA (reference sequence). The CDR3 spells CSVAGGNEQYF. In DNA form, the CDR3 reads TGCAGTGTCGCGGGGGGGAACGAGCAGTACTTC.

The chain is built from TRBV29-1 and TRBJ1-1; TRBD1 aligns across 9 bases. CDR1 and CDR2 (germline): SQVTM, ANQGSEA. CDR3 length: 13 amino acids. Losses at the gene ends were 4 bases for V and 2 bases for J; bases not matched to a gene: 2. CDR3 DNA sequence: TGCAGCGTTGGGGACAGGGTAAACACTGAAGCTTTCTTT. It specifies CSVGDRVNTEAFF.

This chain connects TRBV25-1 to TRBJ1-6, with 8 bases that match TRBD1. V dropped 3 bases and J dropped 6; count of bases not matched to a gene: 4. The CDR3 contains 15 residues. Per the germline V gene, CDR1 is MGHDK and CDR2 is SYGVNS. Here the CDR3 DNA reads TGTGCCAGCAGTGACTACAGGGGGTCTAATTCACCCCTCCACTTT. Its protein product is CASSDYRGSNSPLHF.

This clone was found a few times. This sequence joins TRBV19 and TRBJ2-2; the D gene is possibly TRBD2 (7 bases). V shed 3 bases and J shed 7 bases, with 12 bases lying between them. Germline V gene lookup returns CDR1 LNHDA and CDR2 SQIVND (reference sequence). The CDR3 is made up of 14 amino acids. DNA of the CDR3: TGTGCCAGTAGTATCGGGGGGCAGGGCGGGGAGCTGTTTTTT. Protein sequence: CASSIGGQGGELFF.